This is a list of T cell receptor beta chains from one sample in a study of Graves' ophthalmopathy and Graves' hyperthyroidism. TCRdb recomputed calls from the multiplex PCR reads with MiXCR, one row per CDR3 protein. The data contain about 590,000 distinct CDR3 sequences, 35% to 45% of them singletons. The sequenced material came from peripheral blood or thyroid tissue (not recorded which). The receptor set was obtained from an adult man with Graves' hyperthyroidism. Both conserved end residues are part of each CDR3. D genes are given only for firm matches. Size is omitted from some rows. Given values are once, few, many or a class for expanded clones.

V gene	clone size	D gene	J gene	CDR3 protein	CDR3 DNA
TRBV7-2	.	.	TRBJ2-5	CASSLGIGDQETQYF	TGTGCCAGCAGCTTAGGGATCGGGGACCAAGAGACCCAGTACTTC
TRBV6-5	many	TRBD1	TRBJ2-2	CASSEEGASNTGELFF	TGTGCCAGCAGTGAAGAGGGGGCGTCGAACACCGGGGAGCTGTTTTTT
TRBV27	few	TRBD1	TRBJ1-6	CASSPTGGYSPLHF	TGTGCCAGCAGTCCGACAGGGGGCTATTCACCCCTCCACTTT
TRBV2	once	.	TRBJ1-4	CASKRARAEEREKLFF	TGTGCCAGCAAGAGGGCCCGCGCGGAAGAAAGGGAAAAACTGTTTTTT
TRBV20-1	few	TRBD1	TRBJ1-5	CSATPRTDRGGPQHF	TGCAGTGCTACTCCCCGAACGGACAGGGGAGGGCCCCAGCATTTT
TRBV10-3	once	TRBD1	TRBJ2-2	CASSYYRGDAGELFF	TGTGCCAGCAGTTACTACAGGGGTGACGCCGGGGAGCTGTTTTTT
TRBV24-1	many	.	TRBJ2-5	CATSDPLQETQYF	TGTGCCACCAGTGACCCCCTTCAAGAGACCCAGTACTTC
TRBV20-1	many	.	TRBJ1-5	CSARDSGLGNQPQHF	TGCAGTGCTAGAGATTCTGGTCTGGGGAATCAGCCCCAGCATTTT
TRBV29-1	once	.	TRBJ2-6	CSVESEGIYVLTF	TGCAGCGTTGAATCGGAAGGGATCTACGTCCTGACTTTC
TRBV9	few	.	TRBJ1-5	CASSRRGGLVGNQPQHF	TGTGCCAGCAGCCGACGTGGGGGGTTAGTTGGCAATCAGCCCCAGCATTTT
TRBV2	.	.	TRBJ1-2	CASSQEASHYGYTF	TGCGCCAGCAGCCAAGAAGCCAGCCACTATGGCTACACCTTC
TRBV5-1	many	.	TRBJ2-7	CASSAGHRESLGQYF	TGCGCCAGCAGCGCAGGCCACAGGGAATCCTTAGGGCAGTACTTC